This entry lists 14 T cell receptor beta chains sequenced from one sample in a study of shared clonotypes between healthy human individuals. Profiling relied on immunoSEQ multiplex PCR, and the TCRdb table lists in-frame clones only, not all of them. In the table there are about 680,000 clones, over 65% of which are singletons. Sample: memory CD4+ T cells sorted from blood. Subset reported: CD45RA-negative fraction. These receptors were taken from a woman in her thirties in good health.

The chain is built from TRBV10-2 and TRBJ2-7, with 11 bases identical to TRBD1. The CDR3 sequence is 13 residues long. CDR1 WSHSY and CDR2 SAAADI come from the germline V gene. Trimming removed 10 bases from V and 1 base from J; junction bases left unmatched: 3. As DNA, the CDR3 is TGCGCCACCCGGGACAGGGGGTCCTACGAGCAGTACTTC. It specifies CATRDRGSYEQYF.

J is TRBJ2-7 and V is TRBV10-2; 9 nucleotides agree with TRBD1. The CDR3 is 20 amino acids. Germline values: CDR1 WSHSY, CDR2 SAAADI. Trimming took 5 bases from V and 0 from J; bases not matched to a gene: 20. The CDR3 is CASSIGTGNWGRLDSYEQYF. The DNA of the CDR3 is TGCGCCAGCAGTATCGGGACAGGGAACTGGGGGAGACTAGACTCCTACGAGCAGTACTTC.

The chain combines TRBV10-2 with TRBJ1-2; 8 bases line up with TRBD1. Germline V CDR1 and CDR2: WSHSY, SAAADI. The CDR3 runs 16 residues. The trim removed 3 bases at V and 4 bases at J, leaving 10 bases unmatched. In DNA, the CDR3 is TGCGCCAGCAGTGACAGGCAGGGGGCGCAGGGCTATGGCTACACCTTC. Its translation is CASSDRQGAQGYGYTF.

This rearrangement joins TRBV19 to TRBJ1-1, with D unclear. V shed 7 bases and J shed 2 bases, with 17 bases lying between them. The CDR3 covers 15 residues. The germline V gene encodes CDR1 LNHDA and CDR2 SQIVND (reference sequence). This CDR3 is CASIPRGLDNTEAFF. The DNA for the CDR3 is TGTGCCAGTATTCCCCGAGGGCTGGACAACACTGAAGCTTTCTTT.

This rearrangement joins TRBV19 to TRBJ2-5, with TRBD1 matching 7 bases. Per the germline V gene, CDR1 is LNHDA and CDR2 is SQIVND (reference sequence). The CDR3 runs 16 residues. Trimming cost V 0 bases and J 0 bases; bases outside gene matches: 4. The CDR3 sequence: CASSIDGTAYQETQYF. The CDR3 bases are TGTGCCAGTAGTATAGACGGGACAGCCTACCAAGAGACCCAGTACTTC. Based on the CDR3 plus reference TRBV19 and TRBJ2-5, the full variable domain is DGGITQSPKYLFRKEGQNVTLSCEQNLNHDAMYWYRQDPGQGLRLIYYSQIVNDFQKGDIAEGYSVSREKKESFPLTVTSAQKNPTAFYLCASSIDGTAYQETQYFGPGTRLLVL.

The gene calls are TRBV29-1 and TRBJ1-2, with 8 bases matching TRBD1. CDR3 length: 12 residues. V lost 7 bases, J lost 6 bases, and 7 bases stayed unmatched. Germline V gene data show CDR1 as SQVTM and CDR2 as ANQGSEA. The DNA for the CDR3 is TGCAGCGGAGAGGGACAGGAGAATGGCTACACCTTC. As protein: CSGEGQENGYTF. The variable domain in full, with the rest retrieved from reference TRBV29-1 and TRBJ1-2, is SAVISQKPSRDICQRGTSLTIQCQVDSQVTMMFWYRQQPGQSLTLIATANQGSEATYESGFVIDKFPISRPNLTFSTLTVSNMSPEDSSIYLCSGEGQENGYTFGSGTRLTVV.

This clone appeared a few times. The J gene is TRBJ2-3, the V gene TRBV10-1; D perhaps matches TRBD1 (5 bases). V was pared by 3 bases and J by 4 bases, with 8 bases between. The CDR3 is 13 amino acids. From germline, CDR1 is WNHNN and CDR2 SYGVQD (reference sequence). The CDR3 nucleotides read TGCGCCAGCAGTGAAAGACAGTCAGATACGCAGTATTTT. Protein product: CASSERQSDTQYF.

The chain combines TRBV10-2 with TRBJ2-7; 9 bases are shared with TRBD1. V trimming: 3 bases; J trimming: 4 bases; junction bases outside the gene matches: 4. The CDR3 spans 14 residues. In germline, CDR1 is WSHSY, CDR2 SAAADI. The CDR3 region has the DNA TGCGCCAGCAGTGATGGACAGGGGAGATACGAGCAGTACTTC. This encodes CASSDGQGRYEQYF.

CDR3 coding DNA: TGTGCCAGTAGGACTGGGGCAGATACGCAGTATTTT. Protein product: CASRTGADTQYF. The chain combines TRBV19 with TRBJ2-3; the D is unclear. The V and J ends lost 6 bases and 4 bases respectively, with 8 bases between them. CDR3 length: 12 residues. CDR1 is LNHDA and CDR2 is SQIVND in the germline V gene (reference sequence).

J is TRBJ2-3 and V is TRBV21-1. TRBV21-1 is given as a pseudogene. The CDR3 has 15 residues. CDR3 nucleotides: TGTGCCAGCAGCAAAGATAGGGCTAAAACAGATACGCAGTATTTT. Translated, it gives CASSKDRAKTDTQYF.

This clone appeared a single time. The chain is built from TRBV7-2 and TRBJ2-1; TRBD2 matches 12 bases. Germline-derived CDR1 and CDR2 are SGHTA and FQGNSA. CDR3 length: 15 residues. The V and J ends lost 5 bases and 9 bases, in that order; junction bases with no gene match: 8. The CDR3 is CASSPKTSGSSEQFF. The DNA for the CDR3 is TGTGCCAGCAGCCCTAAGACTAGCGGGAGCAGTGAGCAGTTCTTC. Using reference TRBV7-2 and TRBJ2-1 for the parts outside the CDR3, the full variable domain is GAGVSQSPSNKVTEKGKDVELRCDPISGHTALYWYRQSLGQGLEFLIYFQGNSAPDKSGLPSDRFSAERTGGSVSTLTIQRTQQEDSAVYLCASSPKTSGSSEQFFGPGTRLTVL.

The V and J genes are TRBV29-1 and TRBJ2-1; D is unresolved. The germline V gene has CDR1 SQVTM and CDR2 ANQGSEA. This CDR3 spans 14 amino acids. Deletions cut 0 bases from V and 10 bases from J, with 16 bases between. CDR3 region: CSVEDYGNDKEQFF. DNA of the CDR3: TGCAGCGTTGAAGATTACGGAAACGATAAAGAGCAGTTCTTC.

V usage is TRBV10-1 and J usage is TRBJ2-7; weak D call: TRBD1 (5 bases). Germline lookup yields CDR1 WNHNN and CDR2 SYGVQD (reference sequence). The CDR3 contains 13 residues. Trimming shortened V by 6 bases and J by 6 bases, and 15 bases separated the two germline ends. The CDR3 here is CASRKDTSGEQYF. The CDR3 nucleotides read TGCGCCAGCAGGAAGGACACTTCGGGCGAGCAGTACTTC.

The J gene is TRBJ1-3, the V gene TRBV5-1; D might be TRBD1 (5 bases). Between the trimmed V and J ends, which lost 5 bases and 0 bases, there was a span of 15 bases. Germline CDR1 and CDR2: SGHRS and YFSETQ. The CDR3 has 16 residues. This chain's CDR3 is CASSPGMGTSGNTIYF. In nucleotides, the CDR3 is TGCGCCAGCAGTCCTGGGATGGGGACCTCTGGAAACACCATATATTTT.